The entry that follows covers one T cell receptor (beta chain) sequence. These data originate in a study of control samples from healthy donors and cancer patients. The table came from immunoSEQ multiplex PCR; TCRdb's copy has only in-frame clones and leaves some out. The sample yields 85,000 to 110,000 clones, roughly 89% seen once. CDR1 is SQVTM and CDR2 is ANQGSEA in the germline V gene. The CDR3 sequence is 13 residues long. With V trimmed by 0 bases and J by 12 bases, 7 bases remained unmatched. This receptor was identified in a man between 60 and 75 years old with lung cancer. The sample comprised PBMCs. V usage is TRBV29-1 and J usage is TRBJ2-1; TRBD2 matches at 8 bases. The CDR3: CSVEDFQRGSQFF. The CDR3 coding sequence is TGCAGCGTTGAAGATTTCCAGCGGGGGTCGCAGTTCTTC.